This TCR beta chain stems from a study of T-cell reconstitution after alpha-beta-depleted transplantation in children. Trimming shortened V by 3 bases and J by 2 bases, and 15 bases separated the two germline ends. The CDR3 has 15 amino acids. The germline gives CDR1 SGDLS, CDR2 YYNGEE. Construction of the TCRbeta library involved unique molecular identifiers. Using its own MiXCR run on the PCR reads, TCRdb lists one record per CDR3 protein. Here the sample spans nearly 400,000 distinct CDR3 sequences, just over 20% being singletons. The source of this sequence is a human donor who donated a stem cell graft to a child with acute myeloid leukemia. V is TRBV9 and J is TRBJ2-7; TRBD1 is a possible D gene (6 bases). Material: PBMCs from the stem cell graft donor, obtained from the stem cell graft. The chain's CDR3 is CASSEGAGVTYEQYF. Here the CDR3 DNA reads TGTGCCAGCAGCGAAGGGGCAGGGGTCACCTACGAGCAGTACTTC.